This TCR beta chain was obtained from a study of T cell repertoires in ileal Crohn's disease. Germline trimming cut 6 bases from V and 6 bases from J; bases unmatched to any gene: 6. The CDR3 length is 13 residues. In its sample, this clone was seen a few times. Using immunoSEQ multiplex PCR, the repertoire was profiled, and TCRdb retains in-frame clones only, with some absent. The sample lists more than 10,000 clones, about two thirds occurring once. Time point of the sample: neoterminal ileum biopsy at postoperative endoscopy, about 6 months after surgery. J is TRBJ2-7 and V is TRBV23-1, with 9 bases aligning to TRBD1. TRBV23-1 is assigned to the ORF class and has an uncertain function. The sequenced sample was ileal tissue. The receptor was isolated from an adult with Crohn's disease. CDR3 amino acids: CASSGQGTLEQYF. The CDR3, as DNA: TGCGCCAGCAGCGGACAGGGGACTCTCGAGCAGTACTTC.